This TCR beta chain was identified during a study of cytomegalovirus exposure and HLA in healthy donors (dated by TCRdb to about 2017). Background on the whole study: The 500 to 700 repertoires of the first cohort and the 110 or so validation repertoires were produced on the same platform, according to a later analysis. The study aimed to test whether signatures of past pathogen exposure could be identified by cataloging public T cell receptors. In addition to the first cohort of about 650 subjects, a separate validation cohort of 120 different subjects was used. The study combined high-throughput TCR immunosequencing, statistical association of individual TCRs with disease status, and machine learning to predict cytomegalovirus infection status.

Summary of the overall study and its limitations: The authors suggested that the approach could potentially be generalized to other disease states and immunological phenotypes. While some public TCRs were present in many individuals, most TCR sequences turned up only very rarely across donors. All 120 or so repertoires were used to score co-occurrence in the validation cohort in a later analysis, because that analysis had no HLA typing for the cohort. The study listed over 150 TCR beta chains as associated with cytomegalovirus. Three of the identified cytomegalovirus-associated TCR beta chains were confirmed in vitro to be specific for cytomegalovirus antigens. A later analysis found that TCRs clustered in the first cohort also tended to co-occur in the 120 validation repertoires, with 90% to 95% of cluster scores above 0. Cytomegalovirus status was reported to be diagnosed by the classifier with high specificity and sensitivity in both the original and validation cohorts.

Of note for this clone: It lacks a known antigen. Base quality data are lacking; no much larger clone is found one base away.

Libraries came from the immunoSEQ multiplex PCR assay. Regarding the original processing steps: To diagnose cytomegalovirus status from the catalog of TCR beta chain sequences, a statistical classification framework was built. In its TCRdb copy, this immuneACCESS table keeps in-frame sequences only and misses some clones. Where compared with another copy, unresolved V genes explain less than half of these, and the others have no known cause. The DNA gave D and trimming, while V, J and clone size come from that table. Across this sample there are approximately 260,000 clones, with approximately 83% seen only once. The ten most abundant clones make up 1% to 1.5% of the sample. The donors belonged to the validation cohort of over a hundred subjects, which was separate from the roughly 670-subject first cohort. This clonotype was obtained from a woman in her 30s in good health and CMV-seropositive. Sequencing used PBMCs.

The nucleotide sequence is given as TGTGCCAGCAGTGAATCCGGAGAGAACACTGAAGCTTTCTTT. The encoded protein is CASSESGENTEAFF. The chain is assembled from TRBV6-1 and TRBJ1-1; the D gene is unclear. CDR1 and CDR2 are read off the germline V gene as MNHNS and SASEGT. Spanning cysteine to phenylalanine, the CDR3 consists of 14 amino acids. CDR3 DNA is the only sequence kept; it has 42 bases, read in frame from the first base. V is clipped by 2 bases and J by 1 base, and the sequence between their germline boundaries is 8 bases long.